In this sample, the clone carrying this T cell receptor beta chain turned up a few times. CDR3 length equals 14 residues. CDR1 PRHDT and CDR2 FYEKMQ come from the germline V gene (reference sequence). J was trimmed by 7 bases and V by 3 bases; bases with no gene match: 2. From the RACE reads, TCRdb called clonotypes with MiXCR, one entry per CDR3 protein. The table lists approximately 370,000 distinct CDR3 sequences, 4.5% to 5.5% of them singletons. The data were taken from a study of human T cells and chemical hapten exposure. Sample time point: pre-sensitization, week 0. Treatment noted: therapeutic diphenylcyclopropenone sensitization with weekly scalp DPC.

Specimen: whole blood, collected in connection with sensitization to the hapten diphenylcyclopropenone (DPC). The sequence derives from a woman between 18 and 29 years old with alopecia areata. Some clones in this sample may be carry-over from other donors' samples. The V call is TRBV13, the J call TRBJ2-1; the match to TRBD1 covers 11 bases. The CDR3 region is CASSFGQGANEQFF. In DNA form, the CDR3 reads TGTGCCAGCAGCTTTGGACAGGGGGCAAATGAGCAGTTCTTC.